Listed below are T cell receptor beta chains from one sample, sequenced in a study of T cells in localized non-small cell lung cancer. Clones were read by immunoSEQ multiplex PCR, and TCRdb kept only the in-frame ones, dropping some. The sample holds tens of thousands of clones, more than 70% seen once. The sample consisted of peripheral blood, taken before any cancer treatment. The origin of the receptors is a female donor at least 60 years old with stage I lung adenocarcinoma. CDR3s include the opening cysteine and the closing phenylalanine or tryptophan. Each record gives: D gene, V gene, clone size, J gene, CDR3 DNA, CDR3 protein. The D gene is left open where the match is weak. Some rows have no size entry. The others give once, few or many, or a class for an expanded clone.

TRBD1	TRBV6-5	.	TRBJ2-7	TGTGCCAGCAGTTCCATACAGGGGGCGATCTCCTACGAGCAGTACTTC	CASSSIQGAISYEQYF
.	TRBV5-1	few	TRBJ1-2	TGCGCCAGCAGCTTGGAGCCGGCTAACTATGGCTACACCTTC	CASSLEPANYGYTF
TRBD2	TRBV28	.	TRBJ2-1	TGTGCCAGCAGCACACTAGCGGGAGGCGGTGATGAGCAGTTCTTC	CASSTLAGGGDEQFF
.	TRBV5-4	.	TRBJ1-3	TGTGCCAGCAGCAGGTACGGAAACACCATATATTTT	CASSRYGNTIYF
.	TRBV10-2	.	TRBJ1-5	TGCGCCAGCAGTGAGTCTGGGGGGGGCAATCAGCCCCAGCATTTT	CASSESGGGNQPQHF
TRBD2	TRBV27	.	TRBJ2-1	TGTGCCAGCAGTTTATCGGGACTAGCGTTCGGTGAGCAGTTCTTC	CASSLSGLAFGEQFF
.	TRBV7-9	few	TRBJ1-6	TGTGCCAGCAGCTTAGTCGGCGAGGGTAATTCACCCCTCCACTTT	CASSLVGEGNSPLHF
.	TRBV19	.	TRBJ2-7	TGTGCCAGTAGTATACGGGACCTACGGAACGAGCAGTACTTC	CASSIRDLRNEQYF
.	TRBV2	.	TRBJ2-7	TGTGCCACCGGGCAGGGACTTCTTCCCTACGAGCAGTACTTC	CATGQGLLPYEQYF
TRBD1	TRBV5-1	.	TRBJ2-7	TGCGCCAGCAGCTTCACCGGGACAGGGGGCTACGAGCAGTACTTC	CASSFTGTGGYEQYF
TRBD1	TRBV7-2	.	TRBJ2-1	TGTGCCAGCAGTAGGGACAGAAGCTCCTACAATGAGCAGTTCTTC	CASSRDRSSYNEQFF
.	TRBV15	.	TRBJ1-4	TGTGCCACCAGCAGAGACAGGACAACTAATGAAAAACTGTTTTTT	CATSRDRTTNEKLFF
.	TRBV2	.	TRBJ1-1	TGTGCCAGCAGAATCCAGGGGATTTCGGCTGAAGCTTTCTTT	CASRIQGISAEAFF
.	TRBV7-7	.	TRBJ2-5	TGTGCCAGCAGCCCGTCAGGGTTTCAAGAGACCCAGTACTTC	CASSPSGFQETQYF
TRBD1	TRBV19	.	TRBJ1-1	TGTGCCAGTAGTATGGGAACAGGGGGATCTCGGATGAACACTGAAGCTTTCTTT	CASSMGTGGSRMNTEAFF
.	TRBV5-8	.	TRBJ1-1	TGTGCCAGCAGCTTGGAGGTTGGGGGGCGAGAAGCTTTCTTT	CASSLEVGGREAFF
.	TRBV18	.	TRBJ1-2	TGTGCCAGCTCACCACCTCTCGGGGGCGCTGGCTACACCTTC	CASSPPLGGAGYTF
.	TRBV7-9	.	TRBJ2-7	TGTGCCAGCAGCCCCCTTAGCTTGACCTACGAGCAGTACTTC	CASSPLSLTYEQYF
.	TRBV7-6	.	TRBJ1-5	TGTGCCAGCAGCCCTCCCAATCAGCCCCAGCATTTT	CASSPPNQPQHF
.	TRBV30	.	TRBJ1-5	TGTGCCTGGATGAGGAATTGGATAGACAGGCCTCGCAATCAGCCCCAGCATTTT	CAWMRNWIDRPRNQPQHF
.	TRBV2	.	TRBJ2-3	TGTGCCAGCAGTGTACAGGGTCTTAGCACAGATACGCAGTATTTT	CASSVQGLSTDTQYF
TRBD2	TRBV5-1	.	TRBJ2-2	TGCGCCAGCAGCCTGGCGGCGGCGGGGGCCGGGGAGCTGTTTTTT	CASSLAAAGAGELFF
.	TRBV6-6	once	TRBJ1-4	TGTGCCAGCAGCTACCAACCTCTATCAACTAATGAAAAACTGTTTTTT	CASSYQPLSTNEKLFF
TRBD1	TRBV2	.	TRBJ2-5	TGTGCCAGCAACTCAGACAGGGGGCGGCGAGAGACCCAGTACTTC	CASNSDRGRRETQYF
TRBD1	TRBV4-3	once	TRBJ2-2	TGCGCCAGCAGCCTTCGACAGGGGACCGGGGAGCTGTTTTTT	CASSLRQGTGELFF
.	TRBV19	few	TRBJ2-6	TGTGCCAGTAGGAGCTCTGGGGCCAACGTCCTGACTTTC	CASRSSGANVLTF
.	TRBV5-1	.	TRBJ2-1	TGCGCCAGCAGCCAAGATGGACGGGACTACAATGAGCAGTTCTTC	CASSQDGRDYNEQFF
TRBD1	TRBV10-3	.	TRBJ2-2	TGTGCCATCAGTGAAACCGGGACAGGGGTCGGCGGGGAGCTGTTTTTT	CAISETGTGVGGELFF
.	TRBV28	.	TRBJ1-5	TGTGCCAGCAGTTTATCGTTTTCGGGACAGCCCCAGCATTTT	CASSLSFSGQPQHF
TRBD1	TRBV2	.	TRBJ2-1	TGTGCCAGCAGAGCCGGGACAGGGTCCTACAATGAGCAGTTCTTC	CASRAGTGSYNEQFF
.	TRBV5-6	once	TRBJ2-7	TGTGCCAGCAGCTTTGACTTTCCTCCTCTCGAGCAGTACTTC	CASSFDFPPLEQYF